The clone carrying this T cell receptor beta chain was picked up many times. The antigen is unknown. This entry is derived from a study of T cells in Graves' hyperthyroidism and ophthalmopathy. Study results and limitations: The model foresaw ophthalmopathy a median around 6 months prior to onset.

Ophthalmopathy cases scored 3 or more on the Clinical Activity Score and 4 or more on NOSPECS grade, with duration below 3 months. Clinical symptoms, serum thyroxine and TRAb, thyroid ultrasound and orbital computed tomography together formed the diagnostic basis. There were TCR beta CDR3 regions amplified from RNA transcripts. Researchers ran a first-round RT-PCR on the TCR CDR3 using the HTBI primer set. TCRdb ran MiXCR on the multiplex PCR reads and lists one entry per CDR3 protein. The sample lists 300,000 to 500,000 distinct CDR3 sequences, more than 13% seen once, with 28% in the top ten. The source material was blood. The receptor comes from a middle-aged man with Graves' ophthalmopathy.

The CDR3 loop is CASSPRYGTGDPYEQYF. DNA of the CDR3: TGTGCCAGCAGCCCCCGATATGGGACAGGGGATCCCTACGAGCAGTACTTC. The chain has TRBV28 and TRBJ2-7; 10 positions match TRBD1. The CDR3 is 17 amino acids. CDR1 and CDR2 from the germline V gene are MDHEN and SYDVKM. Trimming cost V 6 bases and J 2 bases; bases outside gene matches: 13.